This TCR beta chain is drawn from a study of monozygotic twins with cystic fibrosis. Study-level background: With approximately 14 PCR cycles, barcoded libraries came from about 3.2 micrograms of fragmented DNA.

Clones were sequenced by immunoSEQ multiplex PCR, and TCRdb holds only the in-frame ones, with some missing. This sample has 30,000 to 40,000 clones; 95% to 98% occur once, and the top ten carry about 0.17%. Findings of the study overall: Monozygotic CF twin pairs shared significantly more nucleotide-identical clonotypes than unrelated CF individuals did. Clonality was generally low (median roughly 0.009), higher in the most severe patients. V usage most resembled the co-twin in 13 of 16 pairs.

Remarks on this clone: Its antigen is still unknown.

Germline V lookup: CDR1 SGHTS, CDR2 YDEGEE. This CDR3 region has 16 residues. Trimming cost V 2 bases and J 4 bases; bases outside gene matches: 10. The sequencing sample was made of blood. The chain links TRBV5-8 to TRBJ1-2; 8 bases fit TRBD1. The TCR comes from a girl aged 2 to 10 with cystic fibrosis. DNA for the CDR3: TGTGCCAGCAGCTTTTTTGGACAGGGCGGGTCCTATGGCTACACCTTC. This codes for CASSFFGQGGSYGYTF.